This TCR beta chain was recovered during a study of CD8+ T cells in alopecia areata. Whole-study context: Treated patients took oral tofacitinib at 5 to 10 mg twice daily. The investigators scored severity in treated patients by the percentage of affected scalp area. Study outcomes and limitations: Tofacitinib yielded significantly lower scalp clonality and fewer expanded CD8+ clones among the top 100. Possibly because of HLA-related factors, TCR sharing was less clear across patients than in mice.

Germline V CDR1 and CDR2: SGHAT, FQNNGV. Trimming took off 5 bases at V and 10 bases at J, with 18 bases between the two ends. CDR3 length equals 15 residues. Following RNA extraction, reverse transcription yielded cDNA that acted as the sequencing template. Using immunoSEQ multiplex PCR, the repertoire was profiled, and TCRdb retains in-frame clones only, with some absent. The table has fewer than 200,000 clones, roughly 63% seen once. Sample treatment: oral pan-JAK inhibitor, 5-10 mg twice daily. This clone was seen at least ten times. Its specificity is unknown. Other DNA sequences within the sample encode an identical CDR3.

This sample comprised CD4+ T cells sorted from blood, obtained at approximately week 60, from a patient treated with tofacitinib. This chain connects TRBV11-2 to TRBJ1-6, with a weak D call TRBD1 (6 bases). The origin of this receptor is a human donor with alopecia areata. This CDR3 reads CASSLTPGANSPLHF. CDR3 coding DNA: TGTGCCAGCAGCCTGACCCCAGGGGCGAACTCACCCCTCCACTTT.